Detailed here is one T cell receptor beta chain. The record originates from a study of control samples from healthy donors and cancer patients. Trimming pared 5 bases from V and 2 bases from J, leaving 9 bases between. Germline V gives CDR1 KGHSH, CDR2 LQKENI. This CDR3 region has 13 residues. Libraries were prepared by immunoSEQ multiplex PCR; TCRdb keeps only in-frame clonotypes and omits some of them. Found here are some 100,000 clones, more than 85% of them singletons; the top ten hold roughly 8%. The sample comprised blood. J is TRBJ1-1 and V is TRBV18; perhaps TRBD1 as D (5 bases). The source of this sequence is a man between 18 and 29 years old in good health. As DNA, the CDR3 is TGTGCCAGCTCAGCGCAGGGAAACACTGAAGCTTTCTTT. Amino acid sequence: CASSAQGNTEAFF. The variable domain in full, completed from reference TRBV18 and TRBJ1-1, reads NAGVMQNPRHLVRRRGQEARLRCSPMKGHSHVYWYRQLPEEGLKFMVYLQKENIIDESGMPKERFSAEFPKEGPSILRIQQVVRGDSAAYFCASSAQGNTEAFFGQGTRLTVV.